Listed below are T cell receptor beta chains from one sample, sequenced in a study of T cell changes during pregnancy in multiple sclerosis. Data came from immunoSEQ multiplex PCR; TCRdb stores just in-frame clones and leaves some out. The sample lists more than 80,000 clones; around 90% were seen once. The starting material was peripheral blood, obtained in the first trimester of pregnancy. These TCRs come from a female donor with multiple sclerosis, enrolled in a pregnancy study. The CDR3 runs from the conserved cysteine through the conserved F or W. The D gene is left open where the match is weak. Clone size, where shown, is once, few, many, or a class for clones that have expanded.

clone size	D gene	J gene	V gene	CDR3 DNA	CDR3 protein
NA	NA	TRBJ2-2	TRBV9	TGTGCCAGCAGCGAATTATCCGGGGAGCTGTTTTTT	CASSELSGELFF
NA	TRBD2	TRBJ2-3	TRBV15	TGTGCCACCCGGACTAGCGGGAGTTCAACGGGAGATACGCAGTATTTT	CATRTSGSSTGDTQYF
NA	NA	TRBJ2-1	TRBV29-1	TGCAGCGTTTCAGGGGGGGAGCAGTTCTTC	CSVSGGEQFF
NA	TRBD2	TRBJ2-4	TRBV28	TGTGCCAGCAGTATGGGGACTAGCGGGAACGTCCACATTCAGTACTTC	CASSMGTSGNVHIQYF
few	TRBD2	TRBJ2-3	TRBV9	TGTGCCAGCAGCGTAGGTGCGGGAGCGTCGAGCACAGATACGCAGTATTTT	CASSVGAGASSTDTQYF
NA	NA	TRBJ2-3	TRBV4-2	TGTGCCAGCAGCCAAGAGCGCCGACGGGATGGTGATACGCAGTATTTT	CASSQERRRDGDTQYF
NA	TRBD2	TRBJ2-1	TRBV6-1	TGTGCCAGCAGTGGACTAGCGGGTGCCTACAATGAGCAGTTCTTC	CASSGLAGAYNEQFF
NA	NA	TRBJ1-2	TRBV5-1	TGCGCCAGCAGCTTGTCCAGGCAAAAGGCTGGCTACACCTTC	CASSLSRQKAGYTF
NA	NA	TRBJ2-1	TRBV29-1	TGCAGCAGCCGGGGATTCGAGAACCGGCCCTACGATGAGCAGTTCTTC	CSSRGFENRPYDEQFF
NA	TRBD1	TRBJ1-2	TRBV7-9	TGTGCCAGCAGCTTATCAGGGGGATCGGGTGGCTACACCTTC	CASSLSGGSGGYTF
NA	NA	TRBJ2-3	TRBV9	TGTGCCAGCAGCCCCCGGGGAGGGGGAGTTGCCACAGATACGCAGTATTTT	CASSPRGGGVATDTQYF
NA	TRBD2	TRBJ2-7	TRBV7-9	TGTGCCAGCAGCTTTTTGGCTAGCGGGGTCTACGAGCAGTACTTC	CASSFLASGVYEQYF